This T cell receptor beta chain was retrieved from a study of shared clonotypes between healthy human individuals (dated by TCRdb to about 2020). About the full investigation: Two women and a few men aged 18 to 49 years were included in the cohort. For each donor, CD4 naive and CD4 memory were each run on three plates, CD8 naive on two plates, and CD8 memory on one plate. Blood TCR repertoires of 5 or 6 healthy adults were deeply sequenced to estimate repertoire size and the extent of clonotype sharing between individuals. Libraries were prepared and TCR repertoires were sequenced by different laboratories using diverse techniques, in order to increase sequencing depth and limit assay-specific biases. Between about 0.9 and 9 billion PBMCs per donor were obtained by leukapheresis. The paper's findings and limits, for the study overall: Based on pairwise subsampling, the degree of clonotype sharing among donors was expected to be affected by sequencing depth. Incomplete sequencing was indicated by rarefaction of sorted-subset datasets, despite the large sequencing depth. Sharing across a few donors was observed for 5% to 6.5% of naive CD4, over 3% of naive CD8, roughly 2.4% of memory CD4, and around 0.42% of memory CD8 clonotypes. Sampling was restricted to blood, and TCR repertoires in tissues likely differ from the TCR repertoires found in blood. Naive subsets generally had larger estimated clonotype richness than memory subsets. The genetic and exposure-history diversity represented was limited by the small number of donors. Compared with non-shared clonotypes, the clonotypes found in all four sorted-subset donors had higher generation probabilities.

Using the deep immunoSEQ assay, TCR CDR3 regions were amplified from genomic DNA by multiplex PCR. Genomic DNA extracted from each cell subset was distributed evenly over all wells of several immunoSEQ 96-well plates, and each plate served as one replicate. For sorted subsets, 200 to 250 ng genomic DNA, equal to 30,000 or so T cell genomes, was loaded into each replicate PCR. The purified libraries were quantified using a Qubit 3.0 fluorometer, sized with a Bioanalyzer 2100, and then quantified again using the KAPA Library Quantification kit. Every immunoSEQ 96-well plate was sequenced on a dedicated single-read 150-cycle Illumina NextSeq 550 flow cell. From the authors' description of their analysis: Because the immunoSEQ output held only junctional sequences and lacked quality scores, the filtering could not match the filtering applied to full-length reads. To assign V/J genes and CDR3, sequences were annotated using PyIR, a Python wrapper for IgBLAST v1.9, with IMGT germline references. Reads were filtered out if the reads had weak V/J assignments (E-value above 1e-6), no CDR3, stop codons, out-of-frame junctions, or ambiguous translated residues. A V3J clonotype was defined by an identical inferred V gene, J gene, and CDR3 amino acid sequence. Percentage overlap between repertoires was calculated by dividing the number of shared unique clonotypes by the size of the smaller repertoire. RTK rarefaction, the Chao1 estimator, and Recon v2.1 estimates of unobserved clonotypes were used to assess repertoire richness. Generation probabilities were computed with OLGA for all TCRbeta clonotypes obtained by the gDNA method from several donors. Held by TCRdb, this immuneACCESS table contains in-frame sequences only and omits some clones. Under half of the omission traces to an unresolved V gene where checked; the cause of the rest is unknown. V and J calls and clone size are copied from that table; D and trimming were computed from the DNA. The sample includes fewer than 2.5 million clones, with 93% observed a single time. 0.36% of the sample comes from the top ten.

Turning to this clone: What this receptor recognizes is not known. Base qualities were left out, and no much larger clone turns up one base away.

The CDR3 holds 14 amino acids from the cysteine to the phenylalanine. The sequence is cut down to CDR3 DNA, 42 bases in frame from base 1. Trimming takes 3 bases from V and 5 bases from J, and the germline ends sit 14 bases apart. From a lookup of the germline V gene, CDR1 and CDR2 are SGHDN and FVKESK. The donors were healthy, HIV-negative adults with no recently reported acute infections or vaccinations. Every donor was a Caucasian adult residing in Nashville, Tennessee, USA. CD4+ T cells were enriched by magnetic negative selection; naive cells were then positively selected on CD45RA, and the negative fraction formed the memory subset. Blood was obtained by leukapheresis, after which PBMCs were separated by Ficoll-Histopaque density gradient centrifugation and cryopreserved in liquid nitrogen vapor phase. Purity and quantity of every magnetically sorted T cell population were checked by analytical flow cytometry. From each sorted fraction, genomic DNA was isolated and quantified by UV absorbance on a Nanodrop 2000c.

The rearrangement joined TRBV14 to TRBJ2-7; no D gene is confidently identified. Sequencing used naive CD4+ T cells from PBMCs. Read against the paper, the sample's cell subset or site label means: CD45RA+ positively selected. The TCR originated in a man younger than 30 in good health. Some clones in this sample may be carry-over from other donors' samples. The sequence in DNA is TGTGCCAGCAGCCAGATAAACAATTTCCACGAGCAGTACTTC. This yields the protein CASSQINNFHEQYF.